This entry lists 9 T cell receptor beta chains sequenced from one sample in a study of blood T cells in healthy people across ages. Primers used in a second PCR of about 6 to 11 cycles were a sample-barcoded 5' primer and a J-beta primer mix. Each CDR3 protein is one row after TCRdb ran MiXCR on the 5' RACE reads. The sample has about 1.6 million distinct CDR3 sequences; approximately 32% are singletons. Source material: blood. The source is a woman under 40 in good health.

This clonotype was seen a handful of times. CDR3 region: CALQGAKTQYF. The CDR3 DNA reads as TGTGCCTTACAGGGGGCTAAGACCCAGTACTTC. The chain employs TRBV30 and TRBJ2-5, with TRBD1 identical over 9 bases. The germline V gene has CDR1 GTSNPN and CDR2 SVGIG (reference sequence). This CDR3 has 11 residues. After removal of 7 bases from V and 6 bases from J, the junction contained 3 bases not matched to a gene.

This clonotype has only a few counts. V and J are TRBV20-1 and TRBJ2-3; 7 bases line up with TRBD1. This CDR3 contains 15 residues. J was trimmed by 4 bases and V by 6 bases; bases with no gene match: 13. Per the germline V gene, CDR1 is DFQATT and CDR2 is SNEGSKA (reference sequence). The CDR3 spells CSAHRDRDPSDTQYF. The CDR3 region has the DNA TGCAGTGCCCACCGTGACAGGGACCCATCAGATACGCAGTATTTT.

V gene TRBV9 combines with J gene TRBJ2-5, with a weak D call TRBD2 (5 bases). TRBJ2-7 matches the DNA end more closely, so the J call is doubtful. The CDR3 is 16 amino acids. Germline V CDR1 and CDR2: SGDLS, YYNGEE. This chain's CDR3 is CASSVVSGVEFHEQYF. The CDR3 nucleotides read TGTGCCAGCAGCGTAGTCAGCGGTGTTGAGTTCCACGAGCAGTACTTC.

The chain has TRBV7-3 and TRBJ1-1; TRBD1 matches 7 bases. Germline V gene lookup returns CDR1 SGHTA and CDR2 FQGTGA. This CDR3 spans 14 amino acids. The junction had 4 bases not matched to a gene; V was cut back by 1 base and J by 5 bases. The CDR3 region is CASSLKGAGTEAFF. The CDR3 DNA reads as TGTGCCAGCAGCTTAAAGGGGGCGGGTACTGAAGCTTTCTTT.

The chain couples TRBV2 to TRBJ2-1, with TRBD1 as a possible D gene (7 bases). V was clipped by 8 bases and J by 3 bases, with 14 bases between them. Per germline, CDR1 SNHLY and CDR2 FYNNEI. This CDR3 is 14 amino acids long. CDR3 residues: CASQGGLDYNEQFF. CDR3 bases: TGTGCCAGCCAGGGGGGACTGGACTACAATGAGCAGTTCTTC.

Here the CDR3 DNA reads TGTGCCAGCAGCCCCGGACGTCACAGACATGGCTACACCTTC. This translates into CASSPGRHRHGYTF. The chain joins TRBV21-1 to TRBJ1-2; the D call of TRBD1 is as the table states it, not checked on the DNA. TRBV21-1 is a pseudogene locus. The CDR3 has 14 amino acids.

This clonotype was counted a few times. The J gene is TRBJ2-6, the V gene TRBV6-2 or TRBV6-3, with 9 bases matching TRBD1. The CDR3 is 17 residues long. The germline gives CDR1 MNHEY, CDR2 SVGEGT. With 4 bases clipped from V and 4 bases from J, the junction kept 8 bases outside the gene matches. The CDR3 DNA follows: TGTGCCAGCAGTTCTGGGACAGGGTTGGCGGGGGCCAACGTCCTGACTTTC. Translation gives CASSSGTGLAGANVLTF.

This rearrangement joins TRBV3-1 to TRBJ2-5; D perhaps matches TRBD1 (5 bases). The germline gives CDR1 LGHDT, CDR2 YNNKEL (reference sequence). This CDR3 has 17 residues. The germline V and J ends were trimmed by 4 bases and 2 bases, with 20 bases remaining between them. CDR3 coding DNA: TGTGCCAGCAGCCTTACCCCTGGGGCCTTACGGCAAGAGACCCAGTACTTC. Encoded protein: CASSLTPGALRQETQYF.

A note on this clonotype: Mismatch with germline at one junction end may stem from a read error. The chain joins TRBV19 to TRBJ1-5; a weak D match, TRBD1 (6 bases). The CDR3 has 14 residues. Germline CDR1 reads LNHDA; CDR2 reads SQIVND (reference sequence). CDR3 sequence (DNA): TGTGCCAATAGTACCGACAGGAGCAATCAGCCCCAGCATTTT. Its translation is CANSTDRSNQPQHF.